This passage covers 30 T cell receptor beta chains from one sample sequenced in a study of cytomegalovirus exposure and HLA in healthy donors. In the PCR, 60 Vbeta and 13 Jbeta primers were used. This table comes from immunoSEQ multiplex PCR, and its TCRdb copy is limited to in-frame clones, with some not included. The sample lists 200,000 or so clones, approximately 83% occurring once. Sequenced: PBMCs. Receptor source: a girl aged 10 to 17 in good health and CMV-seronegative.

The chain has TRBV5-1 and TRBJ2-3; TRBD2 aligns across 11 bases. This CDR3 has 17 residues. Trimming removed 0 bases from V and 0 bases from J; junction bases left unmatched: 3. CDR1 and CDR2 from the germline V gene are SGHRS and YFSETQ. The CDR3 sequence: CASSLAASGGSTDTQYF. CDR3 sequence (DNA): TGCGCCAGCAGCTTGGCGGCTAGCGGGGGGAGCACAGATACGCAGTATTTT. The entire variable domain, with the rest obtained from reference TRBV5-1 and TRBJ2-3, is as follows: KAGVTQTPRYLIKTRGQQVTLSCSPISGHRSVSWYQQTPGQGLQFLFEYFSETQRNKGNFPGRFSGRQFSNSRSEMNVSTLELGDSALYLCASSLAASGGSTDTQYFGPGTRLTVL.

The chain is built from TRBV5-1 and TRBJ2-4; 12 nucleotides match TRBD2. CDR3 size: 19 residues. Trimming at V came to 0 bases and at J to 1 base, leaving 8 bases not matched to a gene. The germline CDR1 and CDR2 sequences are SGHRS and YFSETQ. CDR3 sequence reads: CASSLAGGLAGGAKNIQYF. The CDR3 DNA is TGCGCCAGCAGCTTGGCCGGAGGGCTAGCGGGGGGGGCCAAAAACATTCAGTACTTC.

The rearrangement links TRBV29-1 to TRBJ1-5, with 8 bases aligning to TRBD1. The germline gives CDR1 SQVTM, CDR2 ANQGSEA. V lost 6 bases to trimming and J lost 1 base; unmatched junction nucleotides: 2. The CDR3 length is 13 residues. CDR3 nucleotides: TGCAGCGTATGGACAGGGAGCAATCAGCCCCAGCATTTT. Its translation: CSVWTGSNQPQHF.

The genes are TRBV4-2 and TRBJ1-5, with 8 nucleotides matching TRBD1. V trimming: 2 bases; J trimming: 8 bases; junction bases outside the gene matches: 5. Per the germline V gene, CDR1 is LGHNA and CDR2 is YNFKEQ. The CDR3 covers 14 residues. This CDR3 reads CASSQSQGAEPQHF. The CDR3 nucleotides read TGTGCCAGCAGCCAATCTCAGGGGGCAGAGCCCCAGCATTTT.

The chain is built from TRBV19 and TRBJ1-1; perhaps TRBD1 as D (5 bases). The CDR3 is 15 residues long. The ends were cut back, 10 bases at V and 1 base at J, with 19 bases in the middle. Germline V gene data show CDR1 as LNHDA and CDR2 as SQIVND (reference sequence). CDR3 DNA sequence: TGTGCCACCCGACCGGGGGAGAGGCGGAACACTGAAGCTTTCTTT. Translation: CATRPGERRNTEAFF.

The chain has TRBV19 and TRBJ2-7; 7 nucleotides agree with TRBD1. With V trimmed by 5 bases and J by 3 bases, 7 bases remained unmatched. CDR1 is LNHDA, CDR2 SQIVND, per germline (reference sequence). The CDR3 has 14 residues. CDR3 loop: CASSSGGSIYEQYF. The CDR3 DNA reads TGTGCCAGTAGTTCAGGGGGTTCGATCTACGAGCAGTACTTC.

This sequence joins TRBV14 and TRBJ2-7; TRBD1 aligns across 7 bases. V gave up 4 bases and J gave up 2 bases; unmatched junction bases: 8. This CDR3 is built from 15 residues. The germline V gene encodes CDR1 SGHDN and CDR2 FVKESK. The CDR3 sequence is CASSPTGVGPYEQYF. The CDR3 region has the DNA TGTGCCAGCAGCCCAACAGGGGTGGGGCCCTACGAGCAGTACTTC.

The chain joins TRBV28 to TRBJ2-7; possibly TRBD1 for D (6 bases). Trimming shortened V by 5 bases and J by 0 bases, and 11 bases separated the two germline ends. The length of the CDR3 is 14 residues. Germline V gene lookup returns CDR1 MDHEN and CDR2 SYDVKM. CDR3 bases: TGTGCCAGCAGTATACAGGGTTACTCCTACGAGCAGTACTTC. Its translation: CASSIQGYSYEQYF. Supplemented by reference TRBV28 and TRBJ2-7, the full variable domain reads DVKVTQSSRYLVKRTGEKVFLECVQDMDHENMFWYRQDPGLGLRLIYFSYDVKMKEKGDIPEGYSVSREKKERFSLILESASTNQTSMYLCASSIQGYSYEQYFGPGTRLTVT.

About this clone: One end of the junction does not line up with germline, which may come from a read error. This rearrangement joins TRBV10-3 to TRBJ1-6; D ambiguous. This CDR3 region has 15 residues. Germline values: CDR1 ENHRY, CDR2 SYGVKD. The CDR3 reads CAIRESSGQNSPLHF. CDR3 DNA sequence: TGTGCCATCAGAGAGTCCAGCGGGCAGAATTCACCCCTCCACTTT.

This clone turned up a few times. The chain has TRBV5-8 and TRBJ1-6; tentative D call: TRBD1 (6 bases). Germline loops: CDR1 SGHTS, CDR2 YDEGEE. The CDR3 is 14 amino acids. V dropped 1 base and J dropped 9 bases, with 11 bases sitting between them. CDR3 coding DNA: TGTGCCAGCAGCTTGAGGGGGACGGGTTCACCCCTCCACTTT. It translates to CASSLRGTGSPLHF.

The DNA for the CDR3 is TGTGCCAGCAGTTCCCCTGCCTCAGGGGACTATGGCTACACCTTC. Amino acid sequence: CASSSPASGDYGYTF. The chain couples TRBV28 to TRBJ1-2, with D perhaps TRBD1 (6 bases). Germline V gene lookup returns CDR1 MDHEN and CDR2 SYDVKM. The CDR3 extends over 15 amino acids. V was clipped by 4 bases and J by 3 bases, with 15 bases between them.

V and J are TRBV7-6 and TRBJ1-1, with D perhaps matching TRBD1 (6 bases). The V and J ends lost 1 base and 0 bases respectively, with 12 bases between them. The germline V gene has CDR1 SGHVS and CDR2 FNYEAQ. This CDR3 spans 16 amino acids. The CDR3 nucleotides read TGTGCCAGCAGCTTAGGGGGGCGGGGGGTGAACACTGAAGCTTTCTTT. It codes for CASSLGGRGVNTEAFF. Filled out from reference TRBV7-6 and TRBJ1-1, the complete variable domain reads GAGVSQSPRYKVTKRGQDVALRCDPISGHVSLYWYRQALGQGPEFLTYFNYEAQQDKSGLPNDRFSAERPEGSISTLTIQRTEQRDSAMYRCASSLGGRGVNTEAFFGQGTRLTVV.

The rearrangement joins TRBV11-1 to TRBJ2-7; TRBD1 matches at 9 bases. The CDR3 contains 19 residues. The germline gives CDR1 SGHAT, CDR2 FQDESV (reference sequence). V trimming: 0 bases; J trimming: 1 base; junction bases outside the gene matches: 13. CDR3 DNA sequence: TGTGCCAGCAGCTTAGCCGGGTCTGTGAGGGACAGGGTGTCCTACGAGCAGTACTTC. Its translation: CASSLAGSVRDRVSYEQYF.

The V call is TRBV27, the J call TRBJ2-1; tentatively, D is TRBD1 (6 bases). The V and J ends lost 3 bases and 10 bases respectively, with 13 bases between them. The CDR3 runs 13 residues. CDR1 is MNHEY and CDR2 is SMNVEV in the germline V gene (reference sequence). As DNA, the CDR3 is TGTGCCAGCAGTTTGCAGGGGTTGGGGGAGCAGTTCTTC. Its protein is CASSLQGLGEQFF.

The CDR3 protein is CASSLSLGGGRNSPLHF. The CDR3 coding sequence is TGTGCCAGCAGTTTATCGCTTGGGGGGGGAAGGAATTCACCCCTCCACTTT. The chain combines TRBV27 with TRBJ1-6, with D perhaps matching TRBD1 (5 bases). The V end lost 0 bases, the J end lost 7 bases, and 16 bases lay between the germline ends. Germline V gene lookup returns CDR1 MNHEY and CDR2 SMNVEV (reference sequence). The CDR3 contains 17 residues.

The J gene is TRBJ1-1, the V gene TRBV7-2, with a possible D match to TRBD1 (6 bases). This CDR3 is built from 14 residues. Germline CDR1 and CDR2: SGHTA and FQGNSA. V was cut by 5 bases and J by 7 bases, with 17 bases left in between. In DNA form, the CDR3 reads TGTGCCAGCAGCCACCAGGACAGATTGGGTGAAGCTTTCTTT. Translating gives CASSHQDRLGEAFF.

This chain uses TRBV5-6 with TRBJ2-5; 7 bases are shared with TRBD1. The junction had 6 bases not matched to a gene; V was cut back by 2 bases and J by 2 bases. CDR1 and CDR2 (germline): SGHDT, YYEEEE. The CDR3 contains 15 residues. The CDR3 region is CASSFTGVRQETQYF. CDR3 sequence (DNA): TGTGCCAGCAGCTTTACAGGGGTGCGGCAAGAGACCCAGTACTTC. Combining the CDR3 with reference TRBV5-6 and TRBJ2-5 gives the whole variable domain DAGVTQSPTHLIKTRGQQVTLRCSPKSGHDTVSWYQQALGQGPQFIFQYYEEEERQRGNFPDRFSGHQFPNYSSELNVNALLLGDSALYLCASSFTGVRQETQYFGPGTRLLVL.

The chain links TRBV19 to TRBJ1-1, with TRBD1 identical over 7 bases. This CDR3 is 14 amino acids long. Germline V CDR1 and CDR2: LNHDA, SQIVND (reference sequence). V lost 7 bases to trimming and J lost 0 bases; unmatched junction nucleotides: 5. The DNA of the CDR3 is TGTGCCAGTACCCTACAGGGGATGAACACTGAAGCTTTCTTT. It yields the protein CASTLQGMNTEAFF.

The V and J genes are TRBV5-5 and TRBJ2-7, with a weak D call TRBD2 (7 bases). Germline CDR1 SGHKS, CDR2 YYEKEE (reference sequence). The CDR3 is made up of 15 amino acids. V was shortened by 5 bases and J by 3 bases, with 18 bases between the two germline ends. The CDR3 nucleotides are TGTGCCAGCAGATTACAGGGAGGGAGCAACTACGAGCAGTACTTC. Residues: CASRLQGGSNYEQYF.

The chain uses TRBV5-1 and TRBJ1-1; TRBD1 is a possible D gene (6 bases). From germline, CDR1 is SGHRS and CDR2 YFSETQ. Trimming removed 1 base at V and 3 bases at J, with 13 bases between. The CDR3 contains 15 residues. CDR3 sequence reads: CASSLTTGIDTEAFF. The CDR3 DNA is TGCGCCAGCAGCTTGACCACAGGGATCGACACTGAAGCTTTCTTT. The whole variable domain, filled in from reference TRBV5-1 and TRBJ1-1, reads KAGVTQTPRYLIKTRGQQVTLSCSPISGHRSVSWYQQTPGQGLQFLFEYFSETQRNKGNFPGRFSGRQFSNSRSEMNVSTLELGDSALYLCASSLTTGIDTEAFFGQGTRLTVV.

The chain employs TRBV7-9 and TRBJ2-2, with TRBD1 as a possible D gene (6 bases). The ends were cut back, 8 bases at V and 1 base at J, with 14 bases in the middle. CDR1 and CDR2 from the germline V gene are SEHNR and FQNEAQ (reference sequence). The CDR3 has 15 amino acids. CDR3 DNA sequence: TGTGCCAGCCCGAGGGGGACCCAGAACACCGGGGAGCTGTTTTTT. Protein product: CASPRGTQNTGELFF.

V is TRBV5-1 and J is TRBJ1-1, with TRBD1 identical over 8 bases. Germline CDR1 reads SGHRS; CDR2 reads YFSETQ. The CDR3 is made up of 12 amino acids. V dropped 4 bases and J dropped 4; count of bases not matched to a gene: 0. Here the CDR3 reads CASSTGGTEAFF. CDR3 DNA sequence: TGCGCCAGCAGCACAGGGGGCACTGAAGCTTTCTTT.

The chain carries TRBV4-3 and TRBJ2-7, with 8 bases aligning to TRBD2. The CDR3 spans 14 residues. V was pared by 0 bases and J by 7 bases, with 5 bases of the junction left unmatched. CDR1 LGHNA and CDR2 YSLEER come from the germline V gene. The CDR3 loop reads CASSQDSGTYEQYF. CDR3 sequence (DNA): TGCGCCAGCAGCCAAGATAGCGGGACATATGAGCAGTACTTC.

V and J are TRBV5-4 and TRBJ1-3; D might be TRBD1 (6 bases). V lost 1 base and J 8 bases, leaving 13 bases between the germline ends. The germline V gene has CDR1 SGHNT and CDR2 YYREEE (reference sequence). The CDR3 is 14 residues long. The CDR3 bases are TGTGCCAGCAGCTTGATGGCAGGGGTAGACACCATATATTTT. Translation gives CASSLMAGVDTIYF.

The chain links TRBV2 to TRBJ2-7; 7 bases are shared with TRBD1. The V gene's germline CDR1 is SNHLY and CDR2 FYNNEI. This CDR3 has 13 residues. J gave up 6 bases and V 3 bases, and 5 bases lay outside the gene matches. The CDR3, as DNA: TGTGCCAGCAGTGAGTACAGGGGCCCCGAGCAGTACTTC. Translated, it gives CASSEYRGPEQYF.

The CDR3, as DNA: TGTGCCATTAGGGGGCAGGGGAATGAAAAACTGTTTTTT. Translation: CAIRGQGNEKLFF. The chain couples TRBV2 to TRBJ1-4; 7 bases match TRBD1. Looked up from germline, CDR1 is SNHLY and CDR2 is FYNNEI. This CDR3 is built from 13 residues. The V and J ends lost 10 bases and 5 bases, in that order; junction bases with no gene match: 7.

This chain uses TRBV6-5 with TRBJ2-5; D may be TRBD2 (6 bases). The assigned J gene may be wrong: the sequence end matches TRBJ2-7 better. The CDR3 has 13 residues. Germline V gives CDR1 MNHEY, CDR2 SVGAGI. The chain's CDR3 is CASSPGSSYEQYF. Here the CDR3 DNA reads TGTGCCAGCAGCCCCGGGAGTTCCTACGAGCAGTACTTC.

V and J are TRBV6-1 and TRBJ2-5, with TRBD2 matching 8 bases. The junction had 3 bases not matched to a gene; V was cut back by 4 bases and J by 2 bases. Germline-derived CDR1 and CDR2 are MNHNS and SASEGT. This CDR3 is 14 amino acids long. CDR3 region: CASSVLADQETQYF. The CDR3 DNA sequence: TGTGCCAGCAGTGTACTAGCGGATCAAGAGACCCAGTACTTC.

This chain uses TRBV30 with TRBJ1-1; D call uncertain. The CDR3 contains 14 residues. V lost 0 bases to trimming and J lost 6 bases, with 14 bases between them. Germline V gene data show CDR1 as GTSNPN and CDR2 as SVGIG (reference sequence). The chain's CDR3 is CAWSVRGSLPEAFF. The CDR3 coding sequence is TGTGCCTGGAGTGTACGCGGGTCCCTCCCTGAAGCTTTCTTT.

The chain joins TRBV7-8 to TRBJ1-3, with TRBD1 identical over 7 bases. V trimming: 4 bases; J trimming: 9 bases; junction bases outside the gene matches: 3. The CDR3 extends over 12 amino acids. Germline V gene lookup returns CDR1 SGHVS and CDR2 FQNEAQ. CDR3 DNA: TGTGCCAGCAGCTCCGGGACAGTCACCATATATTTT. Amino acids: CASSSGTVTIYF.